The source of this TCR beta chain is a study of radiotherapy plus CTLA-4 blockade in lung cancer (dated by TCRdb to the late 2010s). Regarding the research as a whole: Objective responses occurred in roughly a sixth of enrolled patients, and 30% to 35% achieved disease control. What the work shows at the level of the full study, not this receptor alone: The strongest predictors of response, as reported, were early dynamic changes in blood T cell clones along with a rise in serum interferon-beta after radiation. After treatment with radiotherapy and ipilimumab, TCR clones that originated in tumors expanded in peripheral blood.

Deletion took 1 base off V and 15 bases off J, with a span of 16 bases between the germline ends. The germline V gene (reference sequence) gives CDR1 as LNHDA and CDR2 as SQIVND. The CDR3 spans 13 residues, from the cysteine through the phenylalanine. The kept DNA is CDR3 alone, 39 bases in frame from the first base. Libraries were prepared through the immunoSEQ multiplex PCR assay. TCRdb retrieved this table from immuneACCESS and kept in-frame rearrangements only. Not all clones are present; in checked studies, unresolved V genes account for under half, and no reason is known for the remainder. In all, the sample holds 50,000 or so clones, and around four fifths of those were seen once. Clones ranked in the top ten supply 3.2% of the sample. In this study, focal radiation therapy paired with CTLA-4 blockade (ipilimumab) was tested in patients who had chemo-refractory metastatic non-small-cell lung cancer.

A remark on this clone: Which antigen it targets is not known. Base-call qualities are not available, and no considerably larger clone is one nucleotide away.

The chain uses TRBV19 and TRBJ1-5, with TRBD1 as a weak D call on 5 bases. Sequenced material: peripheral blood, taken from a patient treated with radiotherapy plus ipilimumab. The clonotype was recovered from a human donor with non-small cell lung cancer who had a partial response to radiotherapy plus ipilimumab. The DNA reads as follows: TGTGCCAGTAGTATAGGGGGGGACGCGGTCATGCATTTT. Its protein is CASSIGGDAVMHF.